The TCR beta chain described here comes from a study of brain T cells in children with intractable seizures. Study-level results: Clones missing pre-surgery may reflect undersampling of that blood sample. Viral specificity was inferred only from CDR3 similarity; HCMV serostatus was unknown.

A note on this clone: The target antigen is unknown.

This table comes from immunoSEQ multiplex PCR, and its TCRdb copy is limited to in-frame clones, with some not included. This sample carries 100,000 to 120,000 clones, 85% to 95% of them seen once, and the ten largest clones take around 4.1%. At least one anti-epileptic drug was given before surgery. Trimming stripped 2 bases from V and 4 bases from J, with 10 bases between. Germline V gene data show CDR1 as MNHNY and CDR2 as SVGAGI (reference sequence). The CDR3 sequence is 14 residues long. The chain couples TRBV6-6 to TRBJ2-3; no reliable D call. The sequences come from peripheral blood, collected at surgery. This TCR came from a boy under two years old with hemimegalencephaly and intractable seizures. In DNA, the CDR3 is TGTGCCAGCAGTTACCCGATTAGTTCAGATACGCAGTATTTT. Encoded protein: CASSYPISSDTQYF.